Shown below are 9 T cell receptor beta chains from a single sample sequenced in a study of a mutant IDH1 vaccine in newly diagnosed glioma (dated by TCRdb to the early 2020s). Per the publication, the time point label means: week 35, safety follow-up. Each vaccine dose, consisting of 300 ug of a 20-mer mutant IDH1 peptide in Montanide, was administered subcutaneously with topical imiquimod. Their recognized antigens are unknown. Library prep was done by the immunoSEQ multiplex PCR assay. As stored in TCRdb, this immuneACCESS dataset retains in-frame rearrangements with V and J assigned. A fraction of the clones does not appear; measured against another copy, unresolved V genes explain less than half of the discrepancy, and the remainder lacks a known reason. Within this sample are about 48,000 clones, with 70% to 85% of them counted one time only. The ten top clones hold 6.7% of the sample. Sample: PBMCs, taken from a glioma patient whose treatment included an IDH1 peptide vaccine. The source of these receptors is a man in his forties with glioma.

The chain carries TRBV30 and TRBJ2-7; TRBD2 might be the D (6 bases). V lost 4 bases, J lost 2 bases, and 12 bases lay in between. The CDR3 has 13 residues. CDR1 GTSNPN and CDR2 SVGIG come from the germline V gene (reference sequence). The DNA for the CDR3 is TGTGCCTGGAAAGCCTGGGGGGCCTACGAGCAGTACTTC. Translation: CAWKAWGAYEQYF.

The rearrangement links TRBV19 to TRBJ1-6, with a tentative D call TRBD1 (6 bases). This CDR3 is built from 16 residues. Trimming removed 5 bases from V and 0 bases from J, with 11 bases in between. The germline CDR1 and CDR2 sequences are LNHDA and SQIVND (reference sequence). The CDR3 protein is CASSSRGGSYNSPLHF. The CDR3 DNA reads TGTGCCAGTAGTTCACGAGGGGGCTCCTATAATTCACCCCTCCACTTT.

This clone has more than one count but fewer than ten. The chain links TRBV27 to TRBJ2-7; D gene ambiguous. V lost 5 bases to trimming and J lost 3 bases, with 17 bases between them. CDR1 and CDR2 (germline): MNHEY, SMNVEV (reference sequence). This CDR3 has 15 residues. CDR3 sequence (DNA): TGTGCCAGCAGTCGTCGCATGGAGCTGGACTACGAGCAGTACTTC. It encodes CASSRRMELDYEQYF.

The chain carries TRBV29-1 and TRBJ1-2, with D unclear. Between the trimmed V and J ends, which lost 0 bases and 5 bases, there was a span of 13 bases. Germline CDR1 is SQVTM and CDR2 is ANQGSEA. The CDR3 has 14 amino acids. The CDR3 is CSVEEQDGPYGYTF. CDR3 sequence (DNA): TGCAGCGTTGAAGAGCAGGACGGACCTTATGGCTACACCTTC.

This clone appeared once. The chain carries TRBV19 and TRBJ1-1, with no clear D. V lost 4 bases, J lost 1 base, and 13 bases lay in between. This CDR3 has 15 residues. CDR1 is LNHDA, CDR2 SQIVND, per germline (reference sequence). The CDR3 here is CASSRYSPSNTEAFF. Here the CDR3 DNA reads TGTGCCAGTAGTAGGTACAGTCCTTCGAACACTGAAGCTTTCTTT. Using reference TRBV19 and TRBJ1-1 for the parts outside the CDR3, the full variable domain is DGGITQSPKYLFRKEGQNVTLSCEQNLNHDAMYWYRQDPGQGLRLIYYSQIVNDFQKGDIAEGYSVSREKKESFPLTVTSAQKNPTAFYLCASSRYSPSNTEAFFGQGTRLTVV.

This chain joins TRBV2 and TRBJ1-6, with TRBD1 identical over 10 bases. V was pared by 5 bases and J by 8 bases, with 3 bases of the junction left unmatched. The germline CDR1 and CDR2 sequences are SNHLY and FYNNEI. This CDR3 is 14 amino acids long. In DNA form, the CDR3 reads TGTGCCAGCAGTTCCGGACAGGGGGATTCACCCCTCCACTTT. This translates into CASSSGQGDSPLHF. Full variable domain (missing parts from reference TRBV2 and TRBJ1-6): EPEVTQTPSHQVTQMGQEVILRCVPISNHLYFYWYRQILGQKVEFLVSFYNNEISEKSEIFDDQFSVERPDGSNFTLKIRSTKLEDSAMYFCASSSGQGDSPLHFGNGTRLTVT.

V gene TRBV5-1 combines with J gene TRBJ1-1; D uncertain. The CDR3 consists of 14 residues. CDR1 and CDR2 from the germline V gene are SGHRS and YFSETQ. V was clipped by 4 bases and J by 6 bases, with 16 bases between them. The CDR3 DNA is TGCGCCAGCAGCCACGGAGATGTGGCGGCTGAAGCTTTCTTT. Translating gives CASSHGDVAAEAFF.

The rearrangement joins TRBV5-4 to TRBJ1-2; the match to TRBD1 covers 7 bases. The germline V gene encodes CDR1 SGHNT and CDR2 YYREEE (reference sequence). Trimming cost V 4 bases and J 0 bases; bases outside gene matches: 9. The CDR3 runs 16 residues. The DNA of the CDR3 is TGTGCCAGCAGCCCAGGGGGGGACGGGGCTAACTATGGCTACACCTTC. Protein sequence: CASSPGGDGANYGYTF.

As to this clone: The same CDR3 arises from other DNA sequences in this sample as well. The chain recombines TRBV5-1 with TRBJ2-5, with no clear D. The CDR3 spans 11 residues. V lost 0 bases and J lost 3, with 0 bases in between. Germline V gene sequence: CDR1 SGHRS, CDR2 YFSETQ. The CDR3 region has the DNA TGCGCCAGCAGCTTGGAAGAGACCCAGTACTTC. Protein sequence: CASSLEETQYF.